This TCR beta chain was identified during a study of cytomegalovirus exposure and HLA in healthy donors. Study-wide results and limits: Researchers counted around 150 TCR beta chains as cytomegalovirus-associated. There was a cluster of highly shared sequence variants that was likely a sequencing artifact. In a later analysis, a genetic analysis reported fewer productive-TCR N-insertions in an Asian-associated ancestry cluster than the cohort average.

This clone was seen just once. Its target is not known. The CDR3 loop spans 15 amino acids. The V and J ends lost 2 bases and 1 base respectively, with 11 bases between them. The V gene's germline CDR1 is SGHVS and CDR2 FNYEAQ. Amplification used 60 Vbeta primers and 13 Jbeta primers. Sequencing used immunoSEQ multiplex PCR; TCRdb keeps in-frame clones, though not all of them. The table includes more than 140,000 clones, roughly 73% detected once. The receptor's source is a female donor in good health and CMV-seronegative. Material: PBMCs. The chain joins TRBV7-6 to TRBJ2-5, with D tentatively TRBD1 (6 bases). CDR3 loop: CASSLRGMSQETQYF. CDR3 coding DNA: TGTGCCAGCAGCTTAAGGGGGATGTCCCAAGAGACCCAGTACTTC.